The 25 T cell receptor beta chains in this list originate from one sample, sequenced in a study of human versus mouse CDR3 diversity and MHC coevolution. Measured with immunoSEQ multiplex PCR; TCRdb has only the in-frame clones, and not every one. The table has approximately 81,000 clones, over 85% seen once; the top ten hold over 1.3%. The sequenced sample was naive CD4+ T cells from blood. Subset noted: CD45RO-negative CD62L-positive naive CD4 T cells. All receptors derive from a person between 25 and 69 years old in good health.

This chain links TRBV6-5 with TRBJ2-3, with D possibly being TRBD2 (7 bases). The germline gives CDR1 MNHEY, CDR2 SVGAGI. Trimming took 6 bases from V and 3 from J, leaving 16 bases between them. This CDR3 has 15 amino acids. The CDR3 nucleotides read TGTGCCAGCAGCCCAAGGGGGGGGGAGACAGATACGCAGTATTTT. Translation gives CASSPRGGETDTQYF.

J is TRBJ2-7 and V is TRBV9; 7 bases align to TRBD1. The CDR3 extends over 13 amino acids. V trimming: 3 bases; J trimming: 6 bases; junction bases outside the gene matches: 6. Germline CDR1 and CDR2: SGDLS and YYNGEE. DNA of the CDR3: TGTGCCAGCAGCGCCTGGACAGGCCGCGAGCAGTACTTC. Protein product: CASSAWTGREQYF.

The V call is TRBV7-6, the J call TRBJ2-3, with TRBD2 identical over 12 bases. The CDR3 covers 16 residues. Germline values: CDR1 SGHVS, CDR2 FNYEAQ. Trimming cost V 5 bases and J 5 bases; bases outside gene matches: 8. DNA for the CDR3: TGTGCCAGCAGCACCCTAGCGGGAGGGCTGAAAGATACGCAGTATTTT. It codes for CASSTLAGGLKDTQYF.

The V gene is TRBV5-6, the J gene TRBJ2-3; 8 positions agree with TRBD2. The CDR3 sequence is 14 residues long. Germline values: CDR1 SGHDT, CDR2 YYEEEE. Unmatched junction bases numbered 2, after V lost 0 bases and J lost 5 bases. Written as DNA, the CDR3 is TGTGCCAGCAGCTTGGGGGCGGGGGGAGATACGCAGTATTTT. This encodes CASSLGAGGDTQYF. The full variable domain, rest sourced from reference TRBV5-6 and TRBJ2-3, is DAGVTQSPTHLIKTRGQQVTLRCSPKSGHDTVSWYQQALGQGPQFIFQYYEEEERQRGNFPDRFSGHQFPNYSSELNVNALLLGDSALYLCASSLGAGGDTQYFGPGTRLTVL.

The chain couples TRBV9 to TRBJ2-2; TRBD1 agrees at 7 bases. J lost 7 bases, V lost 0 bases, and 3 bases had no gene match. This CDR3 contains 14 residues. Germline lookup yields CDR1 SGDLS and CDR2 YYNGEE. CDR3 loop: CASSVARDSGELFF. Written as DNA, the CDR3 is TGTGCCAGCAGCGTAGCCCGGGACAGCGGGGAGCTGTTTTTT.

The chain couples TRBV11-2 to TRBJ2-7; a possible D gene is TRBD1 (6 bases). The CDR3 extends over 14 amino acids. V was pared by 5 bases and J by 7 bases, with 18 bases between. Germline V gene sequence: CDR1 SGHAT, CDR2 FQNNGV. CDR3 nucleotide sequence: TGTGCCAGCAGCCCAAGAGAGGGGGTAGAAGAGCAGTACTTC. Its translation: CASSPREGVEEQYF.

The chain employs TRBV27 and TRBJ2-7; D is perhaps TRBD2 (6 bases). V was shortened by 3 bases and J by 4 bases, with 16 bases between the two germline ends. Germline V gene data show CDR1 as MNHEY and CDR2 as SMNVEV (reference sequence). The CDR3 totals 15 residues. This chain's CDR3 is CASSFLGSEGYEQYF. For the CDR3, the DNA is TGTGCCAGCAGTTTTTTAGGGTCGGAGGGGTACGAGCAGTACTTC.

CDR3 in DNA: TGTGCCAGCAGTTTGGTAGGGACAGGGACCACTGAAGCTTTCTTT. Translation gives CASSLVGTGTTEAFF. The J gene is TRBJ1-1, the V gene TRBV27; 9 bases match TRBD1. The CDR3 runs 15 residues. Germline trimming cut 3 bases from V and 4 bases from J; bases unmatched to any gene: 6. Germline V gene data show CDR1 as MNHEY and CDR2 as SMNVEV (reference sequence).

The V gene is TRBV9, the J gene TRBJ1-2; D remains unclear. The CDR3 sequence is 14 residues long. The germline CDR1 and CDR2 sequences are SGDLS and YYNGEE. V shed 0 bases and J shed 7 bases, with 13 bases lying between them. CDR3: CASSVEMGAGGYTF. Written as DNA, the CDR3 is TGTGCCAGCAGCGTAGAGATGGGCGCGGGTGGCTACACCTTC.

The chain recombines TRBV25-1 with TRBJ2-2; 7 nucleotides line up with TRBD1. The V gene end was trimmed by 5 bases and the J gene end by 3 bases; junction bases not matched to a gene: 6. From germline, CDR1 is MGHDK and CDR2 SYGVNS. This CDR3 contains 15 residues. CDR3 in amino acids: CASSSRDRDTGELFF. The CDR3 DNA reads as TGTGCCAGCAGTAGCCGGGACAGAGACACCGGGGAGCTGTTTTTT.

The chain is built from TRBV18 and TRBJ1-6, with unresolved D. Germline V gene lookup returns CDR1 KGHSH and CDR2 LQKENI. Trimming stripped 1 base from V and 9 bases from J, with 13 bases between. The CDR3 has 15 residues. The CDR3 DNA sequence: TGTGCCAGCTCACCACGCGGGGTAGTAGGTTCACCCCTCCACTTT. Translated, it gives CASSPRGVVGSPLHF.

The chain combines TRBV27 with TRBJ1-6; D is unresolved. V lost 3 bases and J lost 7, with 10 bases in between. The CDR3 covers 14 residues. In germline, CDR1 is MNHEY, CDR2 SMNVEV (reference sequence). For the CDR3, the DNA is TGTGCCAGCAGTTTCGGTCAGCGAAATTCACCCCTCCACTTT. Its protein product is CASSFGQRNSPLHF.

The chain combines TRBV30 with TRBJ2-7; TRBD2 aligns across 7 bases. V shed 2 bases and J 0 bases; nucleotides not matched to a gene: 4. Germline loops: CDR1 GTSNPN, CDR2 SVGIG (reference sequence). The CDR3 is made up of 14 amino acids. CDR3 in amino acids: CAWSWGGDSYEQYF. DNA for the CDR3: TGTGCCTGGAGTTGGGGGGGAGACTCCTACGAGCAGTACTTC.

The gene calls are TRBV9 and TRBJ2-1; TRBD2 matches 12 bases. After removal of 1 base from V and 8 bases from J, the junction contained 4 bases not matched to a gene. This CDR3 has 15 residues. Germline V lookup: CDR1 SGDLS, CDR2 YYNGEE. The DNA of the CDR3 is TGTGCCAGCAGCGTACTAGCGGGAGGGCCAGATGAGCAGTTCTTC. It encodes CASSVLAGGPDEQFF.

This rearrangement joins TRBV30 to TRBJ1-3; D uncertain. V was shortened by 0 bases and J by 0 bases, with 6 bases between the two germline ends. This CDR3 spans 14 amino acids. Per germline, CDR1 GTSNPN and CDR2 SVGIG (reference sequence). Here the CDR3 DNA reads TGTGCCTGGAGTGTACAAGACTCTGGAAACACCATATATTTT. Translating it yields CAWSVQDSGNTIYF. Filled out from reference TRBV30 and TRBJ1-3, the complete variable domain reads SQTIHQWPATLVQPVGSPLSLECTVEGTSNPNLYWYRQAAGRGLQLLFYSVGIGQISSEVPQNLSASRPQDRQFILSSKKLLLSDSGFYLCAWSVQDSGNTIYFGEGSWLTVV.

The V call is TRBV5-4, the J call TRBJ2-1, with a possible D match to TRBD1 (5 bases). This CDR3 is 16 amino acids long. Per the germline V gene, CDR1 is SGHNT and CDR2 is YYREEE (reference sequence). Trimming took 0 bases from V and 3 from J, leaving 13 bases between them. The CDR3 nucleotides are TGTGCCAGCAGCTTGGGGGGCAGCCTGCTCTACAATGAGCAGTTCTTC. Its protein product is CASSLGGSLLYNEQFF. The full variable domain, its missing parts supplied by reference TRBV5-4 and TRBJ2-1, is ETGVTQSPTHLIKTRGQQVTLRCSSQSGHNTVSWYQQALGQGPQFIFQYYREEENGRGNFPPRFSGLQFPNYSSELNVNALELDDSALYLCASSLGGSLLYNEQFFGPGTRLTVL.

The chain uses TRBV6-1 and TRBJ2-1, with TRBD2 identical over 10 bases. Unmatched junction bases numbered 6, after V lost 2 bases and J lost 5 bases. The germline V gene has CDR1 MNHNS and CDR2 SASEGT. The CDR3 spans 16 residues. Here the CDR3 reads CASSEPRAGGHNEQFF. DNA for the CDR3: TGTGCCAGCAGTGAACCGCGAGCGGGGGGGCACAATGAGCAGTTCTTC.

This clone was picked up one time. The gene calls are TRBV25-1 and TRBJ1-2; a possible D gene is TRBD1 (5 bases). V lost 8 bases and J lost 3, with 13 bases in between. The CDR3 is made up of 13 amino acids. CDR1 MGHDK and CDR2 SYGVNS come from the germline V gene. The CDR3 nucleotides are TGTGCCAGCCGGAGGGACGCTGACTATGGCTACACCTTC. Residues: CASRRDADYGYTF.

J is TRBJ2-5 and V is TRBV7-2; TRBD1 matches at 9 bases. The CDR3 extends over 13 amino acids. V shed 5 bases, J shed 6 bases, and the junction held 4 bases outside the gene matches. The germline CDR1 and CDR2 sequences are SGHTA and FQGNSA. CDR3 nucleotides: TGTGCCAGCAGCCGGGACAGGGAAAAGACCCAGTACTTC. This encodes CASSRDREKTQYF.

The chain joins TRBV18 to TRBJ2-7; 7 bases align to TRBD1. The CDR3 is 15 amino acids. The V segment lost 6 bases and the J segment 3 bases; nucleotides outside the gene matches: 11. CDR1 KGHSH and CDR2 LQKENI come from the germline V gene. The CDR3 region is CASSQTGTALYEQYF. CDR3 nucleotides: TGTGCCAGCTCTCAGACCGGGACAGCACTCTACGAGCAGTACTTC.

The rearrangement uses TRBV5-1 and TRBJ2-3, with 9 positions matching TRBD2. V shed 0 bases, J shed 4 bases, and the junction held 6 bases outside the gene matches. Germline CDR1 is SGHRS and CDR2 is YFSETQ. CDR3 length: 16 amino acids. The CDR3 DNA follows: TGCGCCAGCAGCTTGGTTTTGGCGGGAGGGCCAGATACGCAGTATTTT. As protein: CASSLVLAGGPDTQYF.

V gene TRBV7-8 combines with J gene TRBJ2-4, with D possibly TRBD1 on 6 matching bases. The V and J ends lost 1 base and 7 bases respectively, with 17 bases between them. In germline, CDR1 is SGHVS, CDR2 FQNEAQ. This CDR3 region has 16 residues. This CDR3 reads CASSLDSGTRGNIQYF. In nucleotides, the CDR3 is TGTGCCAGCAGCTTAGATTCCGGGACGAGGGGGAACATTCAGTACTTC.

The rearrangement joins TRBV7-2 to TRBJ2-3, with 8 bases identical to TRBD2. The CDR3 sequence is 15 residues long. Per germline, CDR1 SGHTA and CDR2 FQGNSA. V dropped 6 bases and J dropped 4; count of bases not matched to a gene: 9. The CDR3 loop is CASRRAGGTPDTQYF. Here the CDR3 DNA reads TGTGCCAGCAGGAGGGCGGGGGGTACCCCAGATACGCAGTATTTT.

The chain employs TRBV7-9 and TRBJ2-5; maybe TRBD2 (6 bases). V was cut by 1 base and J by 1 base, with 13 bases left in between. There are 16 residues in the CDR3. Germline V gives CDR1 SEHNR, CDR2 FQNEAQ (reference sequence). As DNA, the CDR3 is TGTGCCAGCAGCTTAGGCGGGGTTGGGGTCCAAGAGACCCAGTACTTC. This gives the protein CASSLGGVGVQETQYF. The entire variable domain, with the rest obtained from reference TRBV7-9 and TRBJ2-5, is as follows: DTGVSQNPRHKITKRGQNVTFRCDPISEHNRLYWYRQTLGQGPEFLTYFQNEAQLEKSRLLSDRFSAERPKGSFSTLEIQRTEQGDSAMYLCASSLGGVGVQETQYFGPGTRLLVL.

V is TRBV19 and J is TRBJ2-5, with 13 bases aligning to TRBD2. The J call is uncertain, as TRBJ2-7 better fits the DNA end. Germline values: CDR1 LNHDA, CDR2 SQIVND (reference sequence). This CDR3 spans 15 amino acids. The DNA for the CDR3 is TGTGCCAGTAGTATACGGACTAGCGGGAGCTACGAGCAGTACTTC. Residues: CASSIRTSGSYEQYF.